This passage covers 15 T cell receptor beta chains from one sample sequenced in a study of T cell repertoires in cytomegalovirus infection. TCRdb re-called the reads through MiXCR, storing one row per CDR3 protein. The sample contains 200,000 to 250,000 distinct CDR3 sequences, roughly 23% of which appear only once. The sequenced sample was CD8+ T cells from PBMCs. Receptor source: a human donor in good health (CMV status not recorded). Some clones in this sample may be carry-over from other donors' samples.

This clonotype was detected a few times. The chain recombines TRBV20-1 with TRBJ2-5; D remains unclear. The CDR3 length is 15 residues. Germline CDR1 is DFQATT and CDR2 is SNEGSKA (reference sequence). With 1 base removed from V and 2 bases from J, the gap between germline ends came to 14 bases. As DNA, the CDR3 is TGCAGTGCTAGAGGTCCAGACCGGAGACAAGAGACCCAGTACTTC. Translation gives CSARGPDRRQETQYF.

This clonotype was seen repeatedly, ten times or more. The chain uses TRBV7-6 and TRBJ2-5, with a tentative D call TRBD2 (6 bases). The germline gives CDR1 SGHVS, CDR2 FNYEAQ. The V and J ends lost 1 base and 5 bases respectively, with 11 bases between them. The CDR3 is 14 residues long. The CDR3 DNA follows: TGTGCCAGCAGCTTAGGGGAGGTCGGGGAGACCCAGTACTTC. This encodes CASSLGEVGETQYF. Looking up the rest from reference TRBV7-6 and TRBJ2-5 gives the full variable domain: GAGVSQSPRYKVTKRGQDVALRCDPISGHVSLYWYRQALGQGPEFLTYFNYEAQQDKSGLPNDRFSAERPEGSISTLTIQRTEQRDSAMYRCASSLGEVGETQYFGPGTRLLVL.

The CDR3 region is CASSQDSLMREQYF. CDR3 coding DNA: TGTGCCAGCAGCCAAGATTCCCTGATGCGAGAGCAGTACTTC. This chain links TRBV3-1 with TRBJ2-7, with D unclear. Germline V gene lookup returns CDR1 LGHDT and CDR2 YNNKEL (reference sequence). The V and J ends lost 0 bases and 7 bases respectively, with 13 bases between them. The length of the CDR3 is 14 residues.

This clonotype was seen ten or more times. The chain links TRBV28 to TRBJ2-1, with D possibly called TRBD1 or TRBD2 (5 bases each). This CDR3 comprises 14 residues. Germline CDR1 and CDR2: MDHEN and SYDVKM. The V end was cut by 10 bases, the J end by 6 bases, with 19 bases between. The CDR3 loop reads CATRGEWTPNEQFF. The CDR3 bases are TGTGCCACACGAGGGGAATGGACACCCAATGAGCAGTTCTTC.

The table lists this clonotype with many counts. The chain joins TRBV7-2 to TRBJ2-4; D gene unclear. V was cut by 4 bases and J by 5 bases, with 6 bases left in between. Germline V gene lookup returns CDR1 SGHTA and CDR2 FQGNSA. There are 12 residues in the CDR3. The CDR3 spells CASSSSQNIQYF. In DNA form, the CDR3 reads TGTGCCAGCAGCTCCAGCCAAAACATTCAGTACTTC.

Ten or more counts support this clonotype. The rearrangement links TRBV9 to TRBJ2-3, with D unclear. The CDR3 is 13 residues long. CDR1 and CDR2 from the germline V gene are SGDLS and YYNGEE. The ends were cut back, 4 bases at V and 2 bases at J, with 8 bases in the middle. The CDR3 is CASSPAITDTQYF. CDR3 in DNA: TGTGCCAGCAGCCCTGCGATCACAGATACGCAGTATTTT. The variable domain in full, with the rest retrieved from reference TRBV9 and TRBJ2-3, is DSGVTQTPKHLITATGQRVTLRCSPRSGDLSVYWYQQSLDQGLQFLIQYYNGEERAKGNILERFSAQQFPDLHSELNLSSLELGDSALYFCASSPAITDTQYFGPGTRLTVL.

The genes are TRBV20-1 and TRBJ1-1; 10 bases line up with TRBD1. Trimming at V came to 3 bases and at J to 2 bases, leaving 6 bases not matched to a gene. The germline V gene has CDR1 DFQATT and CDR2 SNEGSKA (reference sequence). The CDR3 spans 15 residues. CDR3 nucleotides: TGCAGTGCTAGCGGACAGGGGGGTCCCAACACTGAAGCTTTCTTT. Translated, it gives CSASGQGGPNTEAFF.

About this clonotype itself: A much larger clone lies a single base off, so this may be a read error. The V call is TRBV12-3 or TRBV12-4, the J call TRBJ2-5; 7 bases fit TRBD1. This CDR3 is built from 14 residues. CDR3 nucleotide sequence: TGTGCCAGCAGCCGGGACAGTTCCAAAGAGACCCGGTACTTC. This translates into CASSRDSSKETRYF.

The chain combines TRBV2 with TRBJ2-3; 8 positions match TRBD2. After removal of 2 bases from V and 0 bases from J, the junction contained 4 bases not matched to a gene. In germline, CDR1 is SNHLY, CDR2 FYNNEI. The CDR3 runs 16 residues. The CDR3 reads CASSEWRGASTDTQYF. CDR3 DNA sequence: TGTGCCAGCAGTGAATGGCGGGGGGCTAGCACAGATACGCAGTATTTT. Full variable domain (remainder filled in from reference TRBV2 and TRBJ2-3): EPEVTQTPSHQVTQMGQEVILRCVPISNHLYFYWYRQILGQKVEFLVSFYNNEISEKSEIFDDQFSVERPDGSNFTLKIRSTKLEDSAMYFCASSEWRGASTDTQYFGPGTRLTVL.

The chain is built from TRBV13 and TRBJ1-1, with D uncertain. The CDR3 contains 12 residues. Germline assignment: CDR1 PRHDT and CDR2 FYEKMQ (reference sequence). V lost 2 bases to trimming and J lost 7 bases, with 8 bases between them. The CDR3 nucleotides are TGTGCCAGCAGCTTAAATGGGTTTGAAGCTTTCTTT. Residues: CASSLNGFEAFF.

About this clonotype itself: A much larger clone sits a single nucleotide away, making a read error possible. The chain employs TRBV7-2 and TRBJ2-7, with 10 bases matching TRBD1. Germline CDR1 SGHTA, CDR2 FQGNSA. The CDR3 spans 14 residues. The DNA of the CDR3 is TGTGCCAGCAGCGGGGGGACAGGGGCTAACGAGCAGTGCTTC. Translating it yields CASSGGTGANEQCF.

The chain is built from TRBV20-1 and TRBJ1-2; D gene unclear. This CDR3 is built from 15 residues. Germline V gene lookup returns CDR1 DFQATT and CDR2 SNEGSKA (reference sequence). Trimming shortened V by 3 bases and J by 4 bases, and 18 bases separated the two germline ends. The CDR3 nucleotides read TGCAGTGCTAGCTCGAGTGAGGCGGCTACCTATGGCTACACCTTC. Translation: CSASSSEAATYGYTF.

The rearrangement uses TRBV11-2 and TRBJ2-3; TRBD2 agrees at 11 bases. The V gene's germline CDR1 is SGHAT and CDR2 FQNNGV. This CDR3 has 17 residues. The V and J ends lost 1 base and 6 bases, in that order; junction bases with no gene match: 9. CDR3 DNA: TGTGCCAGCAGCTTAGTCCAACTAGCGGGGGAAGGCGATACGCAGTATTTT. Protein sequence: CASSLVQLAGEGDTQYF.

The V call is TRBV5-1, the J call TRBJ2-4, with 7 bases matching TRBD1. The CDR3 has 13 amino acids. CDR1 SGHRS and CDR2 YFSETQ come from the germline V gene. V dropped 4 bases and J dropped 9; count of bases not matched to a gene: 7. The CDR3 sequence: CASSLDRVGIQYF. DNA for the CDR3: TGCGCCAGCAGCCTCGACAGGGTCGGCATTCAGTACTTC.

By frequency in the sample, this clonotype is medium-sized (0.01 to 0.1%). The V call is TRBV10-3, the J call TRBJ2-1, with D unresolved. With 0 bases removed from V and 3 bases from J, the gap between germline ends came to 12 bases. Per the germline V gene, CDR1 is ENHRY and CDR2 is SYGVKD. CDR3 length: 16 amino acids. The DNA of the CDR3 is TGTGCCATCAGTGAGTCACGGCAGAATCTCTACAATGAGCAGTTCTTC. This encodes CAISESRQNLYNEQFF.